This TCR beta chain emerged from a study of cytomegalovirus exposure and HLA in healthy donors. Unrecorded immune exposures were likely, despite nominal health at sampling. Germline V gene data show CDR1 as SEHNR and CDR2 as FQNEAQ (reference sequence). The CDR3 sequence is 12 residues long. Trimming cost V 6 bases and J 11 bases, with 15 bases left between them. 60 Vbeta and 13 Jbeta primers were used in PCR. This table comes from immunoSEQ multiplex PCR, and its TCRdb copy is limited to in-frame clones, with some not included. The repertoire holds about 190,000 clones, about 77% seen once, with about 5% in the top ten.

The sample consisted of PBMCs. The clonotype originates from a man in his thirties or forties in good health and CMV-seropositive. The chain links TRBV7-9 to TRBJ2-3; D is possibly TRBD2 (6 bases). DNA for the CDR3: TGTGCCAGCAGTCGGGAGCCCGGGGGGCAGTATTTT. As protein: CASSREPGGQYF.